This T cell receptor (beta chain) originates from a study of shared clonotypes between healthy human individuals. Overall study results and limits: Around 5% of naive CD4 clonotypes were common to a handful of donors.

This clone was seen a handful of times. Antigen: not known. The authors split each subset's genomic DNA evenly across several immunoSEQ plates. Sequenced by immunoSEQ multiplex PCR; TCRdb stores in-frame clones only, minus some. The sample lists around 1,900,000 clones; just over 90% were seen once. CD8 cells classed as naive were CD45RO-negative and positively selected for CCR7, excluding terminally differentiated effector memory CD45RA+ cells. CDR3 size: 15 residues. Germline CDR1 reads WNHNN; CDR2 reads SYGVQD (reference sequence). V was pared by 2 bases and J by 2 bases, with 2 bases of the junction left unmatched.

Sequencing used naive CD8+ T cells from PBMCs. This TCR was sampled from a young man in good health. Some clones in this sample may be carry-over from other donors' samples. J is TRBJ2-7 and V is TRBV10-1; 11 positions match TRBD2. CDR3 in amino acids: CASSEGLAGPYEQYF. DNA of the CDR3: TGCGCCAGCAGTGAGGGACTAGCGGGTCCCTACGAGCAGTACTTC.